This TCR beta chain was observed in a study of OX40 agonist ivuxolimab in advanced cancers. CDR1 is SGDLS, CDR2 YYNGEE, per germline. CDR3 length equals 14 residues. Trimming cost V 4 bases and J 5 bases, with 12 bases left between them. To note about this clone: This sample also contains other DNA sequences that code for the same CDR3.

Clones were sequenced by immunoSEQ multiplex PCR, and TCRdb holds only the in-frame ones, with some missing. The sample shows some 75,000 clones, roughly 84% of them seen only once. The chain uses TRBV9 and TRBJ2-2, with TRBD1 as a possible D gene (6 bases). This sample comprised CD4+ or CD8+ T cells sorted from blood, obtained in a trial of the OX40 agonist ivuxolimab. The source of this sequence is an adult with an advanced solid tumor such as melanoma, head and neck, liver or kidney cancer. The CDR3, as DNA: TGTGCCAGCAGCCCTCTGACAGGTACCGGGGAGCTGTTTTTT. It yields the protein CASSPLTGTGELFF.